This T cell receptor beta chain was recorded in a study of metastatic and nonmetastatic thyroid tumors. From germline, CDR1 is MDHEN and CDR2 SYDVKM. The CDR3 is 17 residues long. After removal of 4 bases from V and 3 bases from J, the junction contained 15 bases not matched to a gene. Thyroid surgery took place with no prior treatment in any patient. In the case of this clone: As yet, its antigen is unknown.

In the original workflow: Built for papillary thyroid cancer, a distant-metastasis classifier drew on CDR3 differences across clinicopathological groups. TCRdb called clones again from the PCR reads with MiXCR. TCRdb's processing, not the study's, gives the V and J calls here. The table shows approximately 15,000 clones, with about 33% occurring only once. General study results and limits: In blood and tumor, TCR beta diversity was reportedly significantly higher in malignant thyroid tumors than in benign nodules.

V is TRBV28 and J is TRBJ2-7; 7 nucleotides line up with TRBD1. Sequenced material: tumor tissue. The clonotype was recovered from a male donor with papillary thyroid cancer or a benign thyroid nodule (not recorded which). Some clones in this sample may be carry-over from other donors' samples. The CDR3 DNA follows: TGTGCCAGCAGTTCGCTATCGACAGGGTTAGGAGGCTACGAGCAGTACTTC. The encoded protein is CASSSLSTGLGGYEQYF.